These 30 T cell receptor beta chains came from one sample sequenced in a study of blood T cell repertoires in COVID-19. Sequencing used immunoSEQ multiplex PCR; TCRdb keeps in-frame clones, though not all of them. Seen here are approximately 300,000 clones, roughly 83% observed once, and the top ten hold 1.6%. Sequencing input: peripheral blood. The source is a woman aged 50 to 60 with acute or convalescent COVID-19.

The CDR3 DNA sequence: TGTGCCAGTAGTAAACGGACAGGCTCGAACACTGAAGCTTTCTTT. As protein: CASSKRTGSNTEAFF. V and J are TRBV19 and TRBJ1-1; 7 positions match TRBD1. Germline V gene data show CDR1 as LNHDA and CDR2 as SQIVND (reference sequence). The CDR3 runs 15 residues. The J segment lost 1 base and the V segment lost 4 bases, leaving 6 bases of the junction unmatched.

This clone showed up just once. The chain links TRBV7-2 to TRBJ2-7; TRBD1 matches at 9 bases. Germline values: CDR1 SGHTA, CDR2 FQGNSA. The CDR3 covers 16 residues. The trim removed 1 base at V and 2 bases at J, leaving 6 bases unmatched. In DNA, the CDR3 is TGTGCCAGCAGCTTAGGTCTCGGACAGGGGACCTACGAGCAGTACTTC. It translates to CASSLGLGQGTYEQYF.

This clone was observed a few times. This rearrangement joins TRBV19 to TRBJ2-1; 12 bases match TRBD2. The CDR3 extends over 16 amino acids. V lost 3 bases to trimming and J lost 9 bases; unmatched junction nucleotides: 9. Looked up from germline, CDR1 is LNHDA and CDR2 is SQIVND (reference sequence). CDR3: CASSIASGRASVEQFF. The CDR3 region has the DNA TGTGCCAGTAGTATCGCTAGCGGGAGGGCCTCTGTTGAGCAGTTCTTC.

The chain uses TRBV5-8 and TRBJ2-2; TRBD2 matches 10 bases. CDR1 SGHTS and CDR2 YDEGEE come from the germline V gene. With 0 bases clipped from V and 7 bases from J, the junction kept 6 bases outside the gene matches. The CDR3 is 16 residues long. CDR3 amino acids: CASSLELAGELGELFF. CDR3 in DNA: TGTGCCAGCAGCTTGGAGCTAGCGGGAGAGCTCGGGGAGCTGTTTTTT.

The chain joins TRBV9 to TRBJ2-7; 9 nucleotides agree with TRBD1. Germline values: CDR1 SGDLS, CDR2 YYNGEE. The CDR3 is made up of 14 amino acids. V lost 5 bases, J lost 3 bases, and 6 bases stayed unmatched. The CDR3 here is CASSYRDRDYEQYF. The CDR3 DNA is TGTGCCAGCAGTTACCGGGACAGGGACTACGAGCAGTACTTC.

The chain uses TRBV21-1 and TRBJ2-1; TRBD2, the table's D call, was not compared with the DNA. TRBV21-1 counts as a pseudogene. The CDR3 sequence is 16 residues long. The CDR3 region is CASSSSYGGYHNEQFF. The CDR3 DNA sequence: TGTGCCAGCAGCTCCAGTTATGGCGGGTACCACAATGAGCAGTTCTTC.

The gene calls are TRBV9 and TRBJ1-1; maybe TRBD1 (5 bases). Germline-derived CDR1 and CDR2 are SGDLS and YYNGEE. This CDR3 comprises 14 residues. V was cut by 0 bases and J by 5 bases, with 11 bases left in between. CDR3 bases: TGTGCCAGCAGCGTAGCCGCCGGGGGGACTGAAGCTTTCTTT. Translation: CASSVAAGGTEAFF.

V and J are TRBV6-1 and TRBJ2-2; 10 bases fit TRBD2. Trimming at V came to 2 bases and at J to 7 bases, leaving 7 bases not matched to a gene. Per the germline V gene, CDR1 is MNHNS and CDR2 is SASEGT. This CDR3 contains 16 residues. DNA for the CDR3: TGTGCCAGCAGTGAATGGCCTAGCGGGAGTAACGGGGAGCTGTTTTTT. This encodes CASSEWPSGSNGELFF.

This chain links TRBV28 with TRBJ2-7; 8 bases map to TRBD1. There are 15 residues in the CDR3. CDR1 and CDR2 (germline): MDHEN, SYDVKM. V was pared by 8 bases and J by 0 bases, with 9 bases of the junction left unmatched. The CDR3 here is CASQVLGTGSYEQYF. CDR3 sequence (DNA): TGTGCCAGCCAGGTTCTCGGGACAGGCTCCTACGAGCAGTACTTC.

The CDR3 spells CASSLDVASEQYF. CDR3 sequence (DNA): TGTGCCAGCAGCTTAGATGTAGCGAGCGAGCAGTACTTC. The gene calls are TRBV7-8 and TRBJ2-7; TRBD2 might be the D (5 bases). V gave up 1 base and J gave up 6 bases, with 10 bases separating them. CDR3 length equals 13 residues. The germline V gene has CDR1 SGHVS and CDR2 FQNEAQ.

This sequence joins TRBV28 and TRBJ1-1; 7 bases are a match to TRBD1. Germline loops: CDR1 MDHEN, CDR2 SYDVKM. This CDR3 comprises 15 residues. V lost 6 bases and J lost 1; bases outside the gene matches: 8. The CDR3: CASRKPGQRNTEAFF. CDR3 bases: TGTGCCAGCAGAAAACCGGGACAGAGGAACACTGAAGCTTTCTTT.

V usage is TRBV24-1 and J usage is TRBJ1-5; D uncertain. Trimming took 4 bases from V and 1 from J, leaving 7 bases between them. Germline CDR1 and CDR2: KGHDR and SFDVKD. There are 14 residues in the CDR3. CDR3 residues: CATSDGESNQPQHF. The CDR3 nucleotides read TGTGCCACCAGTGACGGGGAGAGCAATCAGCCCCAGCATTTT.

This rearrangement joins TRBV27 to TRBJ1-4; 9 nucleotides align to TRBD1. Losses at the gene ends were 5 bases for V and 8 bases for J; bases not matched to a gene: 9. The CDR3 is 15 amino acids. Germline assignment: CDR1 MNHEY and CDR2 SMNVEV (reference sequence). The CDR3 protein is CASSPWDRVNEKLFF. The CDR3, as DNA: TGTGCCAGCAGTCCATGGGACAGGGTTAACGAAAAACTGTTTTTT.

V is TRBV7-9 and J is TRBJ2-3; 8 bases agree with TRBD2. The germline CDR1 and CDR2 sequences are SEHNR and FQNEAQ (reference sequence). The CDR3 spans 17 residues. Trimming took 2 bases from V and 4 from J; bases not matched to a gene: 11. The CDR3 bases are TGTGCCAGCAGCTTATTGGTGAGCGGGAGATCTTCAGATACGCAGTATTTT. Translating gives CASSLLVSGRSSDTQYF. The full variable domain, its missing parts supplied by reference TRBV7-9 and TRBJ2-3, is DTGVSQNPRHKITKRGQNVTFRCDPISEHNRLYWYRQTLGQGPEFLTYFQNEAQLEKSRLLSDRFSAERPKGSFSTLEIQRTEQGDSAMYLCASSLLVSGRSSDTQYFGPGTRLTVL.

This clone showed up just a few times. The same CDR3 arises from other DNA sequences in this sample as well. The V and J genes are TRBV27 and TRBJ2-7, with D perhaps TRBD2 (6 bases). Germline lookup yields CDR1 MNHEY and CDR2 SMNVEV (reference sequence). The CDR3 covers 13 residues. Trimming shortened V by 0 bases and J by 5 bases, and 8 bases separated the two germline ends. DNA for the CDR3: TGTGCCAGCAGTTTATCGGGAGGAAACGAGCAGTACTTC. Its protein product is CASSLSGGNEQYF.

V is TRBV7-9 and J is TRBJ2-1; D is ambiguous. V was trimmed by 1 base and J by 6 bases, leaving 10 bases between them. This CDR3 has 14 residues. Germline values: CDR1 SEHNR, CDR2 FQNEAQ (reference sequence). DNA for the CDR3: TGTGCCAGCAGCTTAGATCGGCGGCTCAATGAGCAGTTCTTC. The encoded protein is CASSLDRRLNEQFF.

This sequence joins TRBV6-1 and TRBJ1-5; maybe TRBD1 (5 bases). CDR3 length: 15 residues. The germline V gene has CDR1 MNHNS and CDR2 SASEGT. The V end was cut by 0 bases, the J end by 6 bases, with 12 bases between. The CDR3 DNA reads as TGTGCCAGCAGTGAAGCGCTTAGGGGTTTTCAGCCCCAGCATTTT. This translates into CASSEALRGFQPQHF.

The rearrangement joins TRBV10-3 to TRBJ1-3; a weak D match, TRBD1 (5 bases). The V and J ends lost 6 bases and 0 bases respectively, with 12 bases between them. This CDR3 spans 15 amino acids. Germline V gives CDR1 ENHRY, CDR2 SYGVKD. The CDR3 protein is CAISGGLLSGNTIYF. DNA of the CDR3: TGTGCCATCAGCGGGGGACTCCTCTCTGGAAACACCATATATTTT.

The V and J genes are TRBV4-1 and TRBJ1-4; D uncertain. The germline CDR1 and CDR2 sequences are MGHRA and YSYEKL. CDR3 length equals 11 residues. V was cut by 1 base and J by 16 bases, with 10 bases left in between. The CDR3 DNA sequence: TGCGCCAGCAGCCAAGGGAACAGTTGGTTTTTT. This codes for CASSQGNSWFF.

This clone was observed a few times. The chain uses TRBV10-3 and TRBJ1-1; no definite D call. V was trimmed by 3 bases and J by 0 bases, leaving 5 bases between them. Germline V CDR1 and CDR2: ENHRY, SYGVKD. This CDR3 spans 13 amino acids. The CDR3 nucleotides read TGTGCCATCAGTGAAGGAGTGAACACTGAAGCTTTCTTT. This sequence encodes CAISEGVNTEAFF.

The chain combines TRBV28 with TRBJ2-5; D is possibly TRBD1 (6 bases). CDR3 length equals 14 residues. The V end lost 5 bases, the J end lost 5 bases, and 15 bases lay between the germline ends. Germline V CDR1 and CDR2: MDHEN, SYDVKM. CDR3 sequence reads: CASSRQAQRETQYF. In DNA form, the CDR3 reads TGTGCCAGCAGTCGACAGGCCCAGAGGGAGACCCAGTACTTC.

J is TRBJ1-1 and V is TRBV6-1; 8 nucleotides line up with TRBD1. The CDR3 is made up of 14 amino acids. CDR1 MNHNS and CDR2 SASEGT come from the germline V gene. V lost 2 bases, J lost 6 bases, and 5 bases stayed unmatched. This CDR3 is CASSELWTGSEAFF. The CDR3 DNA reads as TGTGCCAGCAGTGAATTGTGGACAGGGTCTGAAGCTTTCTTT.

This clone has just a few counts. V usage is TRBV6-6 and J usage is TRBJ2-7; D gene uncertain. In germline, CDR1 is MNHNY, CDR2 SVGAGI (reference sequence). CDR3 length: 13 residues. Between the trimmed V and J ends, which lost 4 bases and 2 bases, there was a span of 9 bases. The CDR3 here is CASSSIQTYEQYF. CDR3 DNA: TGTGCCAGCAGTTCAATACAGACCTACGAGCAGTACTTC.

This rearrangement joins TRBV5-1 to TRBJ2-3, with 8 bases aligning to TRBD2. The CDR3 loop spans 13 amino acids. The germline CDR1 and CDR2 sequences are SGHRS and YFSETQ. J was trimmed by 6 bases and V by 8 bases; bases with no gene match: 8. The CDR3 loop is CASSGAEVDTQYF. The DNA of the CDR3 is TGCGCCAGTAGCGGGGCCGAGGTGGATACGCAGTATTTT.

The J gene is TRBJ2-5, the V gene TRBV3-1 (or the pseudogene TRBV3-2); D not certain. Trimming pared 1 base from V and 3 bases from J, leaving 3 bases between. Per the germline V gene, CDR1 is LGHDT and CDR2 is YNNKEL (reference sequence). The CDR3 runs 12 residues. CDR3 amino acids: CASSQVKETQYF. The DNA for the CDR3 is TGTGCCAGCAGCCAAGTCAAAGAGACCCAGTACTTC.

The chain is built from TRBV28 and TRBJ2-1; tentative D call: TRBD2 (6 bases). Trimming pared 3 bases from V and 5 bases from J, leaving 11 bases between. Germline V gene sequence: CDR1 MDHEN, CDR2 SYDVKM. This CDR3 has 14 amino acids. Here the CDR3 DNA reads TGTGCCAGCAGTTTTTGGCGGACTAACAATGAGCAGTTCTTC. Translating it yields CASSFWRTNNEQFF.

The genes are TRBV5-8 and TRBJ1-4; TRBD1 aligns across 8 bases. This CDR3 spans 14 amino acids. The V segment lost 4 bases and the J segment 5 bases; nucleotides outside the gene matches: 4. Germline-derived CDR1 and CDR2 are SGHTS and YDEGEE. The DNA for the CDR3 is TGTGCCAGCAGCCGGGGACAGGTGAATGAAAAACTGTTTTTT. Its protein is CASSRGQVNEKLFF.

The chain carries TRBV28 and TRBJ1-5, with D tentatively TRBD1 (6 bases). The V gene lost 2 bases and the J gene lost 6 bases, with 14 bases spanning the gap. Germline-derived CDR1 and CDR2 are MDHEN and SYDVKM. This CDR3 comprises 15 residues. The CDR3 nucleotides read TGTGCCAGCAGTTTACCGGACAGTTCCACTCAGCCCCAGCATTTT. It encodes CASSLPDSSTQPQHF.

The rearrangement uses TRBV21-1 and TRBJ1-1; the DNA was not used to check the table's D call, TRBD1. TRBV21-1 is described as a pseudogene. This CDR3 has 16 residues. DNA of the CDR3: TGTGCCAGCAGCAAAGTTAAGGGGGCTGAGGAAACTGAAGCTTTCTTT. It yields the protein CASSKVKGAEETEAFF.

The chain combines TRBV6-2 or TRBV6-3 with TRBJ2-7; 11 bases are shared with TRBD2. The CDR3 spans 17 residues. Germline assignment: CDR1 MNHEY and CDR2 SVGEGT. V shed 2 bases, J shed 0 bases, and the junction held 6 bases outside the gene matches. CDR3 sequence reads: CASSYGSSGGSSYEQYF. CDR3 coding DNA: TGTGCCAGCAGTTACGGGTCTAGCGGGGGGAGCTCCTACGAGCAGTACTTC.